Each of the 24 T cell receptor beta chains below was sequenced from the same sample in a study of cytomegalovirus exposure and HLA in healthy donors. The PCR employed 60 Vbeta primers together with 13 Jbeta primers. Generated by immunoSEQ multiplex PCR, the TCRdb table keeps only in-frame clones and is missing some. Of 100,000 to 150,000 clones listed, approximately 80% are singletons. Sequencing input: PBMCs. All receptors derive from a woman between 40 and 50 years old in good health and CMV-seronegative.

In this sample, this clone turned up a few times. The junction departs from the called germline gene at one end, perhaps through a read error. The chain employs TRBV12-5 and TRBJ1-3, with TRBD1 identical over 8 bases. CDR1 and CDR2 (germline): LGHNT, FRNRAP. The CDR3 extends over 17 amino acids. The CDR3 protein is CASGLVPYQGAGNTMYF. The DNA for the CDR3 is TGTGCTAGTGGTTTGGTTCCATACCAGGGGGCTGGAAACACCATGTATTTT.

The V call is TRBV4-3, the J call TRBJ1-1, with 9 bases that match TRBD1. J was trimmed by 7 bases and V by 4 bases; bases with no gene match: 4. The CDR3 has 13 amino acids. The germline gives CDR1 LGHNA, CDR2 YSLEER. The CDR3 sequence: CASSPQGAVEAFF. In nucleotides, the CDR3 is TGCGCCAGCAGCCCACAGGGGGCGGTTGAAGCTTTCTTT.

This clone was detected a few times. The gene calls are TRBV6-1 and TRBJ1-6, with no clear D. Germline CDR1 reads MNHNS; CDR2 reads SASEGT. The CDR3 runs to 13 residues. V lost 3 bases, J lost 7 bases, and 7 bases lay in between. CDR3 protein: CASSEGRNSPLHF. The CDR3 coding sequence is TGTGCCAGCAGTGAGGGCAGGAATTCACCCCTCCACTTT.

J is TRBJ2-6 and V is TRBV15; TRBD1 might be the D (6 bases). V gave up 2 bases and J gave up 1 base, with 6 bases separating them. The germline V gene has CDR1 LNHNV and CDR2 YYDKDF (reference sequence). This CDR3 is built from 15 residues. The CDR3 region has the DNA TGTGCCACCAGCAGAACAGGGTCTGGGGCCAACGTCCTGACTTTC. Its protein is CATSRTGSGANVLTF. The full variable domain, its missing parts supplied by reference TRBV15 and TRBJ2-6, is DAMVIQNPRYQVTQFGKPVTLSCSQTLNHNVMYWYQQKSSQAPKLLFHYYDKDFNNEADTPDNFQSRRPNTSFCFLDIRSPGLGDTAMYLCATSRTGSGANVLTFGAGSRLTVL.

The chain links TRBV2 to TRBJ1-4; 7 bases align to TRBD1. CDR1 SNHLY and CDR2 FYNNEI come from the germline V gene. Trimming took 0 bases from V and 5 from J; bases not matched to a gene: 3. The CDR3 spans 15 residues. CDR3 sequence (DNA): TGTGCCAGCAGTGAAGCGCGCAGGGGGAATGAAAAACTGTTTTTT. Protein product: CASSEARRGNEKLFF.

This chain uses TRBV6-1 with TRBJ1-3; possibly TRBD1 for D (6 bases). This CDR3 is 16 amino acids long. Per the germline V gene, CDR1 is MNHNS and CDR2 is SASEGT. Trimming removed 4 bases at V and 4 bases at J, with 17 bases between. The CDR3 region is CASSGPTGIIGNTIYF. Here the CDR3 DNA reads TGTGCCAGCAGTGGGCCCACAGGGATTATCGGAAACACCATATATTTT.

This clone was detected once. V usage is TRBV28 and J usage is TRBJ2-7; unclear D gene. Germline V gene data show CDR1 as MDHEN and CDR2 as SYDVKM. CDR3 length equals 13 residues. The V and J ends lost 7 bases and 4 bases respectively, with 14 bases between them. The CDR3 region is CASTEFVQYEQYF. The DNA for the CDR3 is TGTGCCAGCACCGAGTTCGTACAGTACGAGCAGTACTTC. The entire variable domain, with the rest obtained from reference TRBV28 and TRBJ2-7, is as follows: DVKVTQSSRYLVKRTGEKVFLECVQDMDHENMFWYRQDPGLGLRLIYFSYDVKMKEKGDIPEGYSVSREKKERFSLILESASTNQTSMYLCASTEFVQYEQYFGPGTRLTVT.

This clone has just one count. The chain employs TRBV7-3 and TRBJ2-3; the match to TRBD2 covers 10 bases. The V gene end was trimmed by 2 bases and the J gene end by 12 bases; junction bases not matched to a gene: 11. The CDR3 spans 15 residues. CDR1 SGHTA and CDR2 FQGTGA come from the germline V gene. Here the CDR3 DNA reads TGTGCCAGCAGCTTAGAGAGGGGTCTAGCGGGGGCCCAGTATTTT. It yields the protein CASSLERGLAGAQYF.

The V and J genes are TRBV7-6 and TRBJ2-5, with 9 bases matching TRBD1. The germline CDR1 and CDR2 sequences are SGHVS and FNYEAQ. Losses at the gene ends were 5 bases for V and 5 bases for J; bases not matched to a gene: 6. The CDR3 totals 14 residues. CDR3 coding DNA: TGTGCCAGCAGCCTAAACAGGGGGCTTGAGACCCAGTACTTC. Encoded protein: CASSLNRGLETQYF.

V gene TRBV7-9 combines with J gene TRBJ1-3, with 8 bases that match TRBD1. The CDR3 consists of 16 residues. V dropped 2 bases and J dropped 3; count of bases not matched to a gene: 6. Germline CDR1 and CDR2: SEHNR and FQNEAQ (reference sequence). In DNA form, the CDR3 reads TGTGCCAGCAGCTTAAGCACAGGGGGTTATGGAAACACCATATATTTT. Translated, it gives CASSLSTGGYGNTIYF.

The chain recombines TRBV12-2 with TRBJ2-7; TRBD1 was called by the table and not checked on the DNA. TRBV12-2 is noted as a pseudogene. The CDR3 consists of 19 residues. The CDR3 DNA reads TGTGCAAGTCGCTTAGAGACAAGCAGGGGGCTACCTTTAAACTACGAGCAGTACTTC. It yields the protein CASRLETSRGLPLNYEQYF.

This chain uses TRBV7-9 with TRBJ2-5; 9 nucleotides line up with TRBD2. The better agreement between TRBJ2-7 and the DNA end casts doubt on the J call. Germline values: CDR1 SEHNR, CDR2 FQNEAQ (reference sequence). The CDR3 has 17 residues. The CDR3 is CASSPPQGTAGGHEQYF. The CDR3 bases are TGTGCCAGCAGTCCGCCGCAGGGGACCGCGGGGGGGCACGAGCAGTACTTC.

This clone has more than one count but fewer than ten. At one end the junction does not follow the germline gene, possibly because of a read error. The chain recombines TRBV5-1 with TRBJ2-1, with a tentative D call TRBD1 (5 bases). This CDR3 comprises 14 residues. Germline V CDR1 and CDR2: SGHRS, YFSETQ. The CDR3 protein is CASSLARVYSEQFF. For the CDR3, the DNA is TGCGCCAGCAGCTTGGCCAGGGTTTACAGTGAGCAGTTCTTC.

CDR3 nucleotides: TGCGCCAGCAGCGGAGGGACAGCGCAAGAGACCCAGTACTTC. This gives the protein CASSGGTAQETQYF. The chain uses TRBV5-1 and TRBJ2-5; D is possibly TRBD1 (7 bases). Germline CDR1 SGHRS, CDR2 YFSETQ. V was shortened by 4 bases and J by 2 bases, with 12 bases between the two germline ends. The CDR3 has 14 residues.

The V and J genes are TRBV15 and TRBJ1-2, with TRBD1 matching over 10 bases. The CDR3 is made up of 14 amino acids. Germline V gives CDR1 LNHNV, CDR2 YYDKDF (reference sequence). J lost 5 bases, V lost 4 bases, and 4 bases had no gene match. CDR3 sequence (DNA): TGTGCCACCAGCACGACAGGGGGCGCATATGGCTACACCTTC. This encodes CATSTTGGAYGYTF.

The rearrangement links TRBV6-1 to TRBJ2-7; the match to TRBD1 covers 7 bases. Germline V lookup: CDR1 MNHNS, CDR2 SASEGT. CDR3 length: 14 amino acids. Trimming cost V 6 bases and J 3 bases; bases outside gene matches: 8. The CDR3 reads CASRPDRAIYEQYF. The CDR3 nucleotides read TGTGCCAGCAGGCCCGACAGGGCAATCTACGAGCAGTACTTC.

V usage is TRBV4-3 and J usage is TRBJ2-1, with no clear D. V lost 0 bases, J lost 10 bases, and 4 bases lay in between. The CDR3 extends over 11 amino acids. Germline V gene sequence: CDR1 LGHNA, CDR2 YSLEER. CDR3 region: CASSQEEEQFF. Here the CDR3 DNA reads TGCGCCAGCAGCCAAGAGGAGGAGCAGTTCTTC.

This clone appeared once. The CDR3: CASYLGENSNQPQHF. CDR3 DNA: TGTGCCAGCTATTTAGGGGAAAATAGCAATCAGCCCCAGCATTTT. The chain has TRBV2 and TRBJ1-5, with D possibly being TRBD1 (5 bases). Germline V CDR1 and CDR2: SNHLY, FYNNEI. V was shortened by 8 bases and J by 0 bases, with 14 bases between the two germline ends. The CDR3 loop spans 15 amino acids.

The V call is TRBV25-1, the J call TRBJ2-3; 7 nucleotides agree with TRBD2. Trimming removed 1 base from V and 3 bases from J; junction bases left unmatched: 13. Germline CDR1 reads MGHDK; CDR2 reads SYGVNS. This CDR3 spans 18 amino acids. This chain's CDR3 is CASSEWGGEGRKTDTQYF. The CDR3, as DNA: TGTGCCAGCAGTGAATGGGGGGGGGAGGGGCGGAAGACAGATACGCAGTATTTT.

This clone was found once. The junction departs from the called germline gene at one end, perhaps through a read error. This chain joins TRBV7-9 and TRBJ2-2; TRBD1 agrees at 10 bases. This CDR3 contains 15 residues. The germline V gene encodes CDR1 SEHNR and CDR2 FQNEAQ (reference sequence). CDR3 nucleotides: TGTTCCAGCAGCCGGGGACAGGGGAGCACCGGGGAGCTGTTTTTT. It is translated as CSSSRGQGSTGELFF.

The chain carries TRBV19 and TRBJ2-1; TRBD2 agrees at 7 bases. V was clipped by 5 bases and J by 6 bases; unmatched bases: 10. The CDR3 totals 15 residues. Germline V gene lookup returns CDR1 LNHDA and CDR2 SQIVND (reference sequence). DNA for the CDR3: TGTGCCAGTAGTCCCAAAGGACTAGGTAGCAATGAGCAGTTCTTC. Translation: CASSPKGLGSNEQFF.

The CDR3: CASSFYAGDTEAFF. In DNA form, the CDR3 reads TGTGCCAGCAGTTTTTACGCAGGGGACACTGAAGCTTTCTTT. This chain links TRBV27 with TRBJ1-1; a weak D match, TRBD1 (6 bases). The V and J ends lost 3 bases and 3 bases respectively, with 11 bases between them. Germline assignment: CDR1 MNHEY and CDR2 SMNVEV (reference sequence). The CDR3 runs 14 residues.

Concerning this clone: The germline gene is not matched at one end of the junction; a read error may be the cause. This chain connects TRBV7-2 to TRBJ2-3; 8 positions match TRBD2. The CDR3 totals 14 residues. Germline values: CDR1 SGHTA, CDR2 FQGNSA. The CDR3 DNA reads as TGTGCCAGCGGCTTTAGCGGGACGGCAGATACGCAGTATTTT. Its translation: CASGFSGTADTQYF.

J is TRBJ1-1 and V is TRBV7-2, with TRBD1 matching 7 bases. Trimming removed 5 bases from V and 7 bases from J; junction bases left unmatched: 7. The CDR3 loop spans 13 amino acids. From germline, CDR1 is SGHTA and CDR2 FQGNSA. CDR3 DNA: TGTGCCAGCAGCCGCAGTTGGGACAGTGAAGCTTTCTTT. Protein sequence: CASSRSWDSEAFF.